These T cell receptor beta chains were read from a single sample in a study of blood T cell repertoires in COVID-19. The table came from immunoSEQ multiplex PCR; TCRdb's copy has only in-frame clones and leaves some out. The sample lists some 40,000 clones; roughly nine tenths were seen once. What was sequenced was peripheral blood. The receptors derive from a woman in her 30s in a cohort sampled during active COVID-19. Both conserved end residues are part of each CDR3. Each record gives: clone size, V gene, J gene, D gene, CDR3 DNA, CDR3 protein. D genes are given only for firm matches. Size is omitted from some rows. Given values are once, few, many or a class for expanded clones.

>-|TRBV6-1|TRBJ1-3|TRBD1
TGTGCCAGCAGTGGAGGACAGGGGGCCTCTGGAAACACCATATATTTT
CASSGGQGASGNTIYF
>-|TRBV14|TRBJ2-1|-
TGTGCCAGCAGCCAAAGGGGGTTGAACAATGAGCAGTTCTTC
CASSQRGLNNEQFF
>-|TRBV24-1|TRBJ2-3|-
TGTGCCACCAGTGATCTCCCGGCAGGCGCAGATACGCAGTATTTT
CATSDLPAGADTQYF
>-|TRBV5-6|TRBJ2-3|TRBD1
TGTGCCAGCTCGACAGGGAGAGGAGATACGCAGTATTTT
CASSTGRGDTQYF
>few|TRBV7-8|TRBJ2-1|TRBD2
TGTGCCAGCAGCTCTCCCGTAGCGGGACTCTCCTACAATGAGCAGTTCTTC
CASSSPVAGLSYNEQFF
>-|TRBV12-3/TRBV12-4|TRBJ2-7|-
TGTGCCAGCAGCCTTCGGGATGGCGCCGAGCAGTACTTC
CASSLRDGAEQYF
>-|TRBV6-2/TRBV6-3|TRBJ1-1|-
TGTGCCAGCAGCTCTCGGGGAGGCACTGAAGCTTTCTTT
CASSSRGGTEAFF
>-|TRBV18|TRBJ2-7|TRBD1
TGTGCCAGCTCACCACCGCAGGGACAGTCCTACGAGCAGTACTTC
CASSPPQGQSYEQYF
>-|TRBV5-1|TRBJ2-7|-
TGCGCCAGCAGCCTGACTAGCTACGAGCAGTACTTC
CASSLTSYEQYF
>-|TRBV5-1|TRBJ1-1|TRBD1
TGCGCCAGCAGCACACCAGGGGGTAGCACTGAAGCTTTCTTT
CASSTPGGSTEAFF
>once|TRBV29-1|TRBJ1-4|TRBD1
TGCAGCGTTGACGGGACAGGGAGTGAAAAACTGTTTTTT
CSVDGTGSEKLFF
>-|TRBV27|TRBJ2-7|-
TGTGCCAGCAGTTTATTCGGGAACAGACCCTACGAGCAGTACTTC
CASSLFGNRPYEQYF
>-|TRBV21-1|TRBJ2-7|-
TGTGCCAGCAGCAAAGAGACCGGGACAGGGTGTCTCTACGAGCAGTACTTC
CASSKETGTGCLYEQYF
>-|TRBV19|TRBJ1-5|-
TGTGCCAGTAGTATAGATGGTACAGGTTGGAATGGCAATCAGCCCCAGCATTTT
CASSIDGTGWNGNQPQHF
>once|TRBV7-3|TRBJ2-3|TRBD2
TGTGCCAGCAGCCCCACCCCGGGACTAGGGACGCAGTATTTT
CASSPTPGLGTQYF
>-|TRBV2|TRBJ1-5|TRBD1
TGTGCCAGCAGTGTAGGACAGGGGCCCAATAATCAGCCCCAGCATTTT
CASSVGQGPNNQPQHF
>-|TRBV7-3|TRBJ2-1|-
TGTGCCAGCAGCTTAGGGCTCGGGACAACCTTCGGTAATGAGCAGTTCTTC
CASSLGLGTTFGNEQFF
>-|TRBV14|TRBJ1-1|TRBD1
TGTGCCAGCAGCTCCCAGACAGGGGATAACACTGAAGCTTTCTTT
CASSSQTGDNTEAFF
>-|TRBV28|TRBJ1-5|-
TGTGCCAGCAGTTTTAGGATTCTAGGTCGGCAGCCCCAGCATTTT
CASSFRILGRQPQHF
>-|TRBV29-1|TRBJ1-2|TRBD1
TGCAGCGTTGAGGAGGCGAGCTGGGGACAGGGGCTTGGCTACACCTTC
CSVEEASWGQGLGYTF
>-|TRBV5-8|TRBJ2-7|TRBD2
TGTGCCAGCAGCTTGGCCGGGACTAGCGGCTACGAGCAGTACTTC
CASSLAGTSGYEQYF
>medium-sized|TRBV4-2|TRBJ2-1|-
TGTGCCAGCAGCTTTAGAGACAATGAGCAGTTCTTC
CASSFRDNEQFF
>-|TRBV30|TRBJ1-1|-
TGTGCCTGGAGTGACGGCCCGAGGGAGGGGGCTTTCTTT
CAWSDGPREGAFF
>-|TRBV3-1/TRBV3-2|TRBJ1-1|TRBD1
TGTGCCAGCAGCCAAGTTACAGGGGCGGTGGAAGCTTTCTTT
CASSQVTGAVEAFF
>once|TRBV6-4|TRBJ2-1|TRBD1
TGTGCCAGCAGTGACGGGACAGGGGGCAATGAGCAGTTCTTC
CASSDGTGGNEQFF
>-|TRBV6-5|TRBJ2-2|-
TGTGCCCTAAGAGGGCTAGCGTTGGGCGGGGAGCTGTTTTTT
CALRGLALGGELFF
>-|TRBV4-1|TRBJ2-7|-
TGCGCCAGCAGCCCAAGGGGGGGCGAGCAGTACTTC
CASSPRGGEQYF